This TCR beta chain appears in the sequencing data of a study of T cells in Graves' hyperthyroidism and ophthalmopathy. Clinicians diagnosed patients from clinical symptoms, serum thyroxine and TRAb, thyroid ultrasound and orbital computed tomography. TCR beta CDR3 sequences were amplified from RNA transcripts. The primer set for the first-round RT-PCR of the TCR CDR3 was HTBI. Each CDR3 protein gets one entry after TCRdb re-called the multiplex PCR reads with MiXCR. The repertoire holds fewer than 750,000 distinct CDR3 sequences, with roughly 46% as singletons. The CDR3 runs to 15 residues. Germline loops: CDR1 DFQATT, CDR2 SNEGSKA (reference sequence). The V segment lost 6 bases and the J segment 3 bases; nucleotides outside the gene matches: 8.

The source is a young woman with Graves' hyperthyroidism. This rearrangement joins TRBV20-1 to TRBJ2-3; TRBD2 aligns across 11 bases. What was sequenced was peripheral blood or thyroid tissue (not recorded which). The CDR3 nucleotides read TGCAGTGCCCAGACCGGGACTAGCGGAACAGATACGCAGTATTTT. Protein sequence: CSAQTGTSGTDTQYF.